The T cell receptor (beta chain) described here comes from a study of naive and memory T cell subsets. Study findings and constraints: Naive repertoires, especially CD8, held a few larger clonotypes, possibly memory cells re-expressing CD45RA.

With respect to this clonotype: Its antigen remains unidentified.

Both TRBC1 and TRBC2 were covered by a beta constant-region primer of two equimolar oligonucleotides. Four rounds of PCR amplified the ligated cDNA using nested alpha and beta constant-region primers plus SP2. TCRdb reprocessed the UMI-ligation and nested PCR reads with MiXCR, giving one entry per CDR3 protein. The sample records about 100,000 distinct CDR3 sequences, roughly 14% being singletons. CDR3 size: 15 residues. V shed 0 bases and J shed 3 bases, with 15 bases lying between them. CDR1 and CDR2 (germline): DFQATT, SNEGSKA (reference sequence). The sequence was obtained from a human donor in good health. Sequencing was done on a sample of naive CD8+ T cells from blood. The rearrangement uses TRBV20-1 and TRBJ2-7, with a possible D match to TRBD1 (6 bases). Here the CDR3 DNA reads TGCAGTGCTAGAGAGGAGACAGGCCCCAACTACGAGCAGTACTTC. Amino acids: CSAREETGPNYEQYF.